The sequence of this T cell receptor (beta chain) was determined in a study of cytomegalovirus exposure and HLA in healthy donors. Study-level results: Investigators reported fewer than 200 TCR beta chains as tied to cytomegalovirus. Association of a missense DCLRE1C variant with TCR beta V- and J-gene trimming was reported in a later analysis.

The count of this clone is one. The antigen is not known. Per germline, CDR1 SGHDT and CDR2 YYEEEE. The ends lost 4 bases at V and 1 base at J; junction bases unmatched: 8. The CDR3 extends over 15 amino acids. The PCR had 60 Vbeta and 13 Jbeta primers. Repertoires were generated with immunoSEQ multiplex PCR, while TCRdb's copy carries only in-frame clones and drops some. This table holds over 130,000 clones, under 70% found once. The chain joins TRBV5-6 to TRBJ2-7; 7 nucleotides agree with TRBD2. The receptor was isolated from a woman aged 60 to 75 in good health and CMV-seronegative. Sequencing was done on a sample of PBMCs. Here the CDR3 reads CASSGGLHRSYEQYF. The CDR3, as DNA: TGTGCCAGCAGCGGGGGACTACACAGATCCTACGAGCAGTACTTC.